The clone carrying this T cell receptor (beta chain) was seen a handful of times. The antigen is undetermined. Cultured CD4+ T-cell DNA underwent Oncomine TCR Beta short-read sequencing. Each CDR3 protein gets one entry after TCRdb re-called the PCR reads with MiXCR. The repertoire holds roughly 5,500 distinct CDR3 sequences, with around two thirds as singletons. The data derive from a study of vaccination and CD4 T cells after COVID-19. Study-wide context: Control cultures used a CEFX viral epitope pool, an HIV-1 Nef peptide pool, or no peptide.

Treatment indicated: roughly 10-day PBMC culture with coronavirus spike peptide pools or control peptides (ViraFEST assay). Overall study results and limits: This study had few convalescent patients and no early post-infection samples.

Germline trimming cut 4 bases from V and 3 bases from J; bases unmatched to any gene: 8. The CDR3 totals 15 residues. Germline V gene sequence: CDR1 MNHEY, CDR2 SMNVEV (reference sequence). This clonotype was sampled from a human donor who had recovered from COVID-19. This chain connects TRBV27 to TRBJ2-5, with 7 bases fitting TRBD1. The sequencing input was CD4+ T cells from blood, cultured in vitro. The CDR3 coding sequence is TGTGCCAGCAGTTCCAGGCAGGGGGTCGAAGAGACCCAGTACTTC. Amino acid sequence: CASSSRQGVEETQYF.